This TCR beta chain was captured by sequencing in a study of blood T cell repertoires in COVID-19. The protocol was immunoSEQ multiplex PCR, while the TCRdb copy is restricted to in-frame clones and leaves out a portion. Of 210,000 or so clones in the sample, 84% were seen once. Participants came from about 23 US areas, aged about 18 to 89 years. This CDR3 region has 16 residues. Germline CDR1 reads SGHRS; CDR2 reads YFSETQ. After removal of 0 bases from V and 4 bases from J, the junction contained 6 bases not matched to a gene. The source is a man aged 55-75 years who had recovered from COVID-19. The sample was PBMCs or T cells enriched from blood (not recorded which). This chain uses TRBV5-1 with TRBJ2-3; TRBD2 aligns across 9 bases. The CDR3 coding sequence is TGCGCCAGCAGCTTGGACGTGCGGGGGGGCGCAGATACGCAGTATTTT. It is translated as CASSLDVRGGADTQYF.